This T cell receptor (beta chain) comes out of a study of brain T cells in children with intractable seizures. Whole-study findings and limits: Pre- and post-surgery blood differed in depth, so pre-surgery absences may be undersampling. HCMV serostatus was not known, and viral specificity came from CDR3 similarity only.

Sequencing was limited to surgery cases with top T cell transcript signatures in brain tissue. Before surgery, patients took at least one anti-epileptic drug. V lost 5 bases and J 4 bases, leaving 14 bases between the germline ends. This CDR3 is built from 14 residues. From germline, CDR1 is SGHTA and CDR2 FQGNSA. As regards this clone: Its target is not known.

The repertoire was sequenced with immunoSEQ multiplex PCR; TCRdb's copy has only in-frame clones and lacks some. The profile shows tens of thousands of clones, around 93% of them singletons. The chain recombines TRBV7-2 with TRBJ1-2; maybe TRBD1 (6 bases). The sample consisted of peripheral blood, taken at surgery. This TCR came from a boy under two years old with tuberous sclerosis and intractable seizures. CDR3 region: CASSPRDTGYGYTF. The CDR3 DNA sequence: TGTGCCAGCAGCCCCCGGGACACGGGCTATGGCTACACCTTC.